This T cell receptor (beta chain) was recovered during a study of OX40 agonist ivuxolimab in advanced cancers. Overall study context: The study enrolled dose-escalation patients with hepatocellular carcinoma, melanoma, renal cell or head and neck cancer. Findings and limits, study-wide: Circulating CD4+ and CD8+ T cells showed clonal expansion by week 6 at 0.1 to 3.0 mg/kg.

The CDR3 has 15 residues. V gave up 1 base and J gave up 4 bases, with 11 bases separating them. CDR1 and CDR2 from the germline V gene are SEHNR and FQNEAQ (reference sequence). Points on this clone: The antigen is undetermined.

Using immunoSEQ multiplex PCR, the repertoire was profiled, and TCRdb retains in-frame clones only, with some absent. The data hold 100,000 or so clones, with 90% observed a single time. The clonotype was recovered from an adult with an advanced solid tumor such as melanoma, head and neck, liver or kidney cancer. The sequencing used CD4+ or CD8+ T cells sorted from blood, collected in a trial of the OX40 agonist ivuxolimab. The chain links TRBV7-9 to TRBJ2-1, with D possibly matching TRBD2 (6 bases). The CDR3 here is CASSLGEVRYNEQFF. The CDR3 coding sequence is TGTGCCAGCAGCTTAGGGGAGGTTCGTTACAATGAGCAGTTCTTC.